This record looks at one T cell receptor (beta chain) sequence and its context. Its target antigen remains unknown. No base qualities exist here, and no much larger clone lies one base off it. This record comes from a study of breast tumors, draining lymph nodes, adjacent tissues (dated by TCRdb to about 2016). Looking at the study overall: In breast cancer patients, the study compared the TCR beta repertoires of tumor, adjacent nontumor tissue and axillary lymph nodes. In human breast cancer, the study set out to evaluate how tumor, surrounding tissue and draining lymph node repertoires relate to one another and whether T cells may move between these sites. Overall study outcomes, separate from this receptor: The conclusion that tumor T cells originate in lymph nodes was presented as consistent with a hypothesis rather than as directly demonstrated. Tumors showed preferential V and J gene usage, and their T-cell repertoire diversity fell below that of lymph nodes yet above that of nontumor tissue. The data were judged consistent with most tumor T cells deriving from the lymph node and then expanding within tumor tissue. The similarity between tumor and nontumor tissue repertoires was significantly greater in luminal-like breast cancer than in basal-like breast cancer.

The lymph node samples were taken from the axillary draining lymph nodes of breast cancer patients. Sequencing was carried out with an Illumina HiSeq 2000. TCR beta chain libraries were generated through multiplex PCR amplification. High-throughput sequencing was used to analyze the amplified TCR beta chain products. Through fastp at Q25 and MiXCR, TCRdb rebuilt clones from the public reads, retaining in-frame beta chains. All rows with the same CDR3 protein become a single entry with the most common DNA and genes. The sample contains roughly 80,000 distinct CDR3 sequences, about 20% of them found a single time. Of the sample, approximately 2.5% is held by the ten largest clones. The material sequenced was axillary lymph node tissue. The TCR sequence derives from a female donor with breast cancer. Some clones in this sample may be carry-over from other donors' samples.

At the DNA level, the sequence is TGTGCCAGCAGTTCCTCCTCCGCGGGAGGAGGGTACGAGCAGTACTTC. This yields the protein CASSSSSAGGGYEQYF. The V and J segments used are TRBV28 and TRBJ2-7, and 8 bases in between align with TRBD2. Sequences MDHEN (CDR1) and SYDVKM (CDR2) are obtained from the germline V gene. Trimming removed 4 bases from V and 4 bases from J; the gene matches leave 12 bases unexplained. From the cysteine up to the phenylalanine, the CDR3 has a length of 16 residues. CDR3 DNA only is kept here, 48 bases in frame from base 1.